Listed here are 26 T cell receptor beta chains from one sample, sequenced in a study of blood T cell repertoires in COVID-19 (dated by TCRdb to 2019 to 2021). Library construction relied on the immunoSEQ multiplex PCR assay. This immuneACCESS table, as held by TCRdb, lists in-frame sequences with V and J called but not all clones. Of the missing ones, under half trace to an unresolved V gene in checked studies; the others have no known cause. This sample holds roughly 150,000 clones; 84% were observed only once. The ten largest clones represent 35% to 50% of the sample. The material sequenced was peripheral blood. These receptors originate from a human donor in a cohort sampled during active COVID-19.

CDR3 loop: CASSTGQGHEQYV. DNA for the CDR3: TGTGCCAGTAGTACGGGACAGGGCCACGAGCAGTACGTC. The chain carries TRBV19 and TRBJ2-7; 9 bases agree with TRBD1. With 4 bases clipped from V and 5 bases from J, the junction kept 3 bases outside the gene matches. Looked up from germline, CDR1 is LNHDA and CDR2 is SQIVND (reference sequence). The CDR3 runs to 13 residues.

The chain uses TRBV5-6 and TRBJ1-1, with D perhaps matching TRBD1 (5 bases). V gave up 4 bases and J gave up 1 base, with 14 bases separating them. Germline V gene data show CDR1 as SGHDT and CDR2 as YYEEEE. CDR3 length equals 15 residues. CDR3 sequence: CASSPRGRKNTEAFF. CDR3 bases: TGTGCCAGCAGCCCAAGGGGTAGGAAGAACACTGAAGCTTTCTTT.

This chain's CDR3 is CASSLKQGETEAFF. In DNA, the CDR3 is TGTGCCAGCAGCTTGAAACAGGGAGAAACTGAAGCTTTCTTT. V is TRBV5-7 and J is TRBJ1-1, with D perhaps TRBD1 (6 bases). TRBV5-7 is an open reading frame, and its role is uncertain. The CDR3 extends over 14 amino acids. V was trimmed by 1 base and J by 5 bases, leaving 12 bases between them.

This chain links TRBV4-2 with TRBJ2-3; a possible D gene is TRBD2 (5 bases). Between the trimmed V and J ends, which lost 1 base and 5 bases, there was a span of 10 bases. Germline V gives CDR1 LGHNA, CDR2 YNFKEQ. The CDR3 spans 14 residues. The CDR3 region is CASSQGRTVDTQYF. The CDR3 bases are TGTGCCAGCAGCCAAGGGAGGACGGTAGATACGCAGTATTTT.

The chain uses TRBV2 and TRBJ1-6, with a weak D call TRBD1 (6 bases). Germline CDR1 reads SNHLY; CDR2 reads FYNNEI. The CDR3 totals 14 residues. V lost 7 bases and J lost 6, with 13 bases in between. The CDR3 region is CASKETGLNSPLHF. In nucleotides, the CDR3 is TGTGCCAGCAAGGAGACAGGACTTAATTCACCCCTCCACTTT.

The rearrangement joins TRBV19 to TRBJ2-1; the match to TRBD2 covers 12 bases. The junction had 8 bases not matched to a gene; V was cut back by 8 bases and J by 6 bases. Germline CDR1 and CDR2: LNHDA and SQIVND (reference sequence). The CDR3 consists of 15 residues. CDR3 sequence: CASSVGLAGPNEQFF. In DNA, the CDR3 is TGTGCCAGTTCGGTCGGACTAGCGGGACCCAATGAGCAGTTCTTC.

V is TRBV23-1 and J is TRBJ2-7, with 7 bases identical to TRBD1. TRBV23-1 is an ORF; its function is uncertain. The CDR3 runs 14 residues. Trimming at V came to 3 bases and at J to 5 bases, leaving 7 bases not matched to a gene. In nucleotides, the CDR3 is TGCGCCAGCAGTCACAGAGACAGGGTACACGAGCAGTACGTC. It specifies CASSHRDRVHEQYV.

The chain joins TRBV18 to TRBJ2-1, with 10 bases that match TRBD1. After removal of 1 base from V and 0 bases from J, the junction contained 12 bases not matched to a gene. Germline lookup yields CDR1 KGHSH and CDR2 LQKENI. The CDR3 is 20 amino acids. CDR3 sequence reads: CASSPQGLGTGVLSYNEQFF. CDR3 in DNA: TGTGCCAGCTCACCACAGGGATTGGGGACAGGGGTTCTCTCCTACAATGAGCAGTTCTTC.

The rearrangement joins TRBV23-1 to TRBJ2-7; a possible D gene is TRBD1 (5 bases). TRBV23-1 is identified as an open reading frame with a role that is uncertain. This CDR3 contains 16 residues. The V and J ends lost 2 bases and 5 bases respectively, with 19 bases between them. Here the CDR3 DNA reads TGCGCCAGCAGTCAACCGGCGTGGGGCATAAGTGACGAGCAGTACTTC. It translates to CASSQPAWGISDEQYF.

This clone was seen once. The rearrangement uses TRBV7-2 and TRBJ2-2; tentatively, D is TRBD1 (5 bases). Trimming took off 2 bases at V and 4 bases at J, with 14 bases between the two ends. Germline V gene data show CDR1 as SGHTA and CDR2 as FQGNSA. This CDR3 comprises 16 residues. The CDR3 reads CASSLRPLGVTGELFF. The CDR3 DNA reads as TGTGCCAGCAGCTTACGTCCCCTAGGGGTCACCGGGGAGCTGTTTTTT.

The chain employs TRBV24-1 and TRBJ1-1; unclear D gene. The CDR3 runs 15 residues. CDR1 and CDR2 (germline): KGHDR, SFDVKD. V was pared by 4 bases and J by 6 bases, with 17 bases between. The CDR3 DNA is TGTGCCACCAGTGACGGGGATTTTGGCATTTCTGAAGCTTTCTTT. Amino acid sequence: CATSDGDFGISEAFF.

The chain uses TRBV7-2 and TRBJ1-1; a weak D match, TRBD1 (6 bases). Germline V gene data show CDR1 as SGHTA and CDR2 as FQGNSA. The CDR3 consists of 13 residues. V lost 2 bases to trimming and J lost 11 bases, with 15 bases between them. DNA for the CDR3: TGTGCCAGCAGCTTACCGGGCCAGGGGACCGCTTTCTTT. Translation: CASSLPGQGTAFF.

V gene TRBV7-3 combines with J gene TRBJ1-2, with D possibly TRBD1 on 5 matching bases. CDR1 and CDR2 (germline): SGHTA, FQGTGA. CDR3 length: 13 amino acids. Between the trimmed V and J ends, which lost 1 base and 6 bases, there was a span of 9 bases. CDR3 DNA sequence: TGTGCCAGCAGCTTAAATGTAGGGGATGGCTACACCTTC. Protein sequence: CASSLNVGDGYTF.

The rearrangement uses TRBV5-8 and TRBJ2-3, with 8 bases aligning to TRBD1. V shed 4 bases and J 3 bases; nucleotides not matched to a gene: 1. Germline V gene sequence: CDR1 SGHTS, CDR2 YDEGEE. There are 13 residues in the CDR3. CDR3 DNA sequence: TGTGCCAGCAGCCACAGGGGGACAGATACGCAGTATTTT. Amino acids: CASSHRGTDTQYF.

The gene calls are TRBV10-2 and TRBJ1-1; D unclear. The germline gives CDR1 WSHSY, CDR2 SAAADI. The CDR3 is 15 amino acids. V was cut by 2 bases and J by 1 base, with 11 bases left in between. This CDR3 is CASSEPDGSNTEAFF. The DNA of the CDR3 is TGCGCCAGCAGTGAGCCCGACGGGTCGAACACTGAAGCTTTCTTT.

A single count supports this clone. V gene TRBV12-3 or TRBV12-4 combines with J gene TRBJ1-1; a possible D gene is TRBD1 (5 bases). CDR3 length: 13 amino acids. V shed 10 bases and J shed 0 bases, with 12 bases lying between them. CDR3 coding DNA: TGTGCCACCAGACAGTCATTGAACACTGAAGCTTTCTTT. It translates to CATRQSLNTEAFF.

The rearrangement uses TRBV7-2 and TRBJ2-1; no definite D call. V lost 1 base to trimming and J lost 8 bases, with 9 bases between them. The CDR3 contains 13 residues. Germline loops: CDR1 SGHTA, CDR2 FQGNSA. The CDR3 bases are TGTGCCAGCAGCTTAGAACTCGCCTATGAGCAGTTCTTC. It is translated as CASSLELAYEQFF.

The chain combines TRBV12-2 with TRBJ2-5; TRBD2, as called in the table, went unchecked against the DNA. TRBV12-2 is assigned pseudogene status. This CDR3 has 15 amino acids. In nucleotides, the CDR3 is TGTGCAAGTCGCTCCGATGAGGTCTACCAAGAGACCCAGTACTTC. Its translation is CASRSDEVYQETQYF.

The chain has TRBV5-1 and TRBJ2-2; D possibly corresponds to TRBD2 (7 bases). Germline V lookup: CDR1 SGHRS, CDR2 YFSETQ. This CDR3 contains 16 residues. V was pared by 0 bases and J by 6 bases, with 15 bases between. The CDR3 DNA is TGCGCCAGCAGCTTGGAAGGCACAGGGAGGGCCGGGGAGCTGTTTTTT. Its protein is CASSLEGTGRAGELFF.

V and J are TRBV2 and TRBJ2-5, with TRBD2 identical over 8 bases. Germline assignment: CDR1 SNHLY and CDR2 FYNNEI. V lost 5 bases and J lost 5; bases outside the gene matches: 4. CDR3 length: 13 residues. The CDR3 DNA follows: TGTGCCAGCAGTTTCGGGACTAGGGAGACCCAGTACTTC. It encodes CASSFGTRETQYF.

V and J are TRBV7-3 and TRBJ1-1; TRBD1 might be the D (6 bases). The CDR3 runs 17 residues. Between the trimmed V and J ends, which lost 5 bases and 2 bases, there was a span of 21 bases. The germline V gene has CDR1 SGHTA and CDR2 FQGTGA. The CDR3 sequence is CASSPLLRDTYNTEAFF. CDR3 in DNA: TGTGCCAGCAGCCCATTACTCCGGGACACCTATAACACTGAAGCTTTCTTT.

The CDR3 reads CASSLQGGVDEKLFF. For the CDR3, the DNA is TGTGCCAGCTCACTCCAGGGAGGAGTAGATGAAAAACTGTTTTTT. The J gene is TRBJ1-4, the V gene TRBV18, with D possibly matching TRBD1 (5 bases). CDR1 KGHSH and CDR2 LQKENI come from the germline V gene. This CDR3 comprises 15 residues. V was pared by 4 bases and J by 6 bases, with 15 bases between.

The V gene is TRBV30, the J gene TRBJ1-1; weak D call: TRBD1 (6 bases). The germline V gene encodes CDR1 GTSNPN and CDR2 SVGIG (reference sequence). Trimming stripped 7 bases from V and 5 bases from J, with 14 bases between. CDR3 length equals 12 residues. The CDR3 DNA is TGTGCCTCGTACAGGGTTAGGACTGAAGCTTTCTTT. Amino acids: CASYRVRTEAFF.

This clone was seen once. Here the CDR3 reads CASSFTQGVIGELFF. CDR3 DNA sequence: TGTGCCAGCAGCTTTACACAGGGGGTAATCGGGGAGCTGTTTTTT. The rearrangement joins TRBV7-9 to TRBJ2-2; 8 bases are shared with TRBD1. The CDR3 length is 15 residues. V was clipped by 3 bases and J by 7 bases; unmatched bases: 7. The germline V gene has CDR1 SEHNR and CDR2 FQNEAQ (reference sequence).

In its sample, this clone was seen a few times. This chain joins TRBV29-1 and TRBJ1-1, with 10 nucleotides matching TRBD1. Germline CDR1 SQVTM, CDR2 ANQGSEA. The CDR3 is 11 amino acids. V trimming: 4 bases; J trimming: 11 bases; junction bases outside the gene matches: 4. The DNA for the CDR3 is TGCAGCGTTGTAGAGGACAGGGGGGCTTTCTTT. As protein: CSVVEDRGAFF.

The chain carries TRBV6-5 and TRBJ1-2; maybe TRBD1 (5 bases). Germline V gene lookup returns CDR1 MNHEY and CDR2 SVGAGI. The ends were cut back, 5 bases at V and 7 bases at J, with 11 bases in the middle. The CDR3 is 12 amino acids. CDR3 loop: CASSNLGGGYTF. CDR3 coding DNA: TGTGCCAGCAGTAACTTGGGGGGTGGCTACACCTTC.